This entry lists 14 T cell receptor beta chains sequenced from one sample in a study of Graves' ophthalmopathy and Graves' hyperthyroidism. Amplified TCR beta CDR3 regions were obtained using RNA transcripts as template. A first-round RT-PCR used HTBI primers, followed by a second-round multiplex PCR. TCRdb itself ran the multiplex PCR reads through MiXCR, one entry per CDR3 protein. In the table there are hundreds of thousands of distinct CDR3 sequences, over 20% of which are singletons. Material for sequencing was peripheral blood. The receptors here all came from a woman in her late teens or twenties with stable Graves' hyperthyroidism. Some clones in this sample may be carry-over from other donors' samples.

There are many counts of this clonotype. The J gene is TRBJ2-7, the V gene TRBV3-1; the D is unclear. Germline assignment: CDR1 LGHDT and CDR2 YNNKEL (reference sequence). This CDR3 region has 11 residues. Trimming took off 3 bases at V and 4 bases at J, with 4 bases between the two ends. The CDR3: CASSQAYEQYF. The CDR3 DNA reads TGTGCCAGCAGCCAGGCGTACGAGCAGTACTTC.

Many counts were recorded for this clonotype. The chain uses TRBV28 and TRBJ1-1; D remains unclear. Trimming took 5 bases from V and 10 from J, leaving 14 bases between them. Per germline, CDR1 MDHEN and CDR2 SYDVKM. The CDR3 length is 12 residues. The CDR3 nucleotides are TGTGCCAGCAGTACTGACCCCCAGAGAGCTTTCTTT. Translation gives CASSTDPQRAFF.

This clonotype has ten or more counts. This chain links TRBV6-5 with TRBJ2-7, with 7 bases fitting TRBD2. Germline CDR1 reads MNHEY; CDR2 reads SVGAGI. V lost 10 bases to trimming and J lost 7 bases; unmatched junction nucleotides: 7. CDR3 size: 11 residues. The CDR3 bases are TGTGCCACCACCTTGGGGGGGGAGCAGTACTTC. Residues: CATTLGGEQYF.

This clonotype was seen many times. V usage is TRBV11-3 and J usage is TRBJ1-1; D unclear. There are 19 residues in the CDR3. Germline lookup yields CDR1 SGHNT and CDR2 YENEEA. V was shortened by 5 bases and J by 4 bases, with 29 bases between the two germline ends. CDR3 residues: CASSNYGVVKAWWATEAFF. CDR3 DNA: TGTGCCAGCAGCAATTATGGGGTTGTCAAGGCATGGTGGGCCACTGAAGCTTTCTTT.

Concerning this clonotype: A junction end diverges from the germline sequence, so it may reflect a read error. The J gene is TRBJ2-2, the V gene TRBV6-4, with D possibly being TRBD2 (5 bases). Looked up from germline, CDR1 is MRHNA and CDR2 is SNTAGT. The CDR3 is 12 residues long. CDR3 sequence: CASSHSPGELCF. Here the CDR3 DNA reads TGTGCCAGCAGTCATTCCCCTGGGGAGCTGTGTTTT.

This clonotype has ten or more counts. The V and J genes are TRBV27 and TRBJ1-6; possibly TRBD1 for D (5 bases). The V gene lost 6 bases and the J gene lost 7 bases, with 19 bases spanning the gap. The CDR3 totals 16 residues. Germline V gives CDR1 MNHEY, CDR2 SMNVEV (reference sequence). DNA of the CDR3: TGTGCCAGCAGACGCACCCCCGACAGATTCAATTCACCCCTCCACTTT. Protein: CASRRTPDRFNSPLHF.

Many counts were recorded for this clonotype. This chain joins TRBV27 and TRBJ2-7; no reliable D call. Trimming took off 5 bases at V and 1 base at J, with 15 bases between the two ends. The germline CDR1 and CDR2 sequences are MNHEY and SMNVEV (reference sequence). The CDR3 extends over 15 amino acids. The CDR3 sequence: CASSSLGRNSYEQYF. The CDR3 nucleotides are TGTGCCAGCAGTAGTTTGGGTAGGAATTCCTACGAGCAGTACTTC.

This chain uses TRBV2 with TRBJ2-2; unclear D gene. The V end was cut by 5 bases, the J end by 5 bases, with 12 bases between. CDR3 size: 14 residues. CDR1 and CDR2 from the germline V gene are SNHLY and FYNNEI. This chain's CDR3 is CASSQKGLTGELFF. The CDR3, as DNA: TGTGCCAGCAGTCAAAAGGGATTGACCGGGGAGCTGTTTTTT.

This rearrangement joins TRBV7-9 to TRBJ1-3; D unclear. The germline gives CDR1 SEHNR, CDR2 FQNEAQ (reference sequence). V was trimmed by 5 bases and J by 4 bases, leaving 15 bases between them. CDR3 length equals 15 residues. CDR3 sequence (DNA): TGTGCCAGCAGCCGACCCTCCTCAGGAGGAAACACCATATATTTT. Protein product: CASSRPSSGGNTIYF.

This clonotype was observed a handful of times. Here the CDR3 DNA reads TGTGCCAGCAGTGTCGAAAAAGGAGCTAATCAGCCCCAGCATTTT. It codes for CASSVEKGANQPQHF. The chain is built from TRBV2 and TRBJ1-5; no clear D gene. CDR3 length: 15 amino acids. Germline loops: CDR1 SNHLY, CDR2 FYNNEI. V lost 4 bases and J lost 4, with 14 bases in between.

This clonotype has at least ten counts. The chain joins TRBV12-3 or TRBV12-4 to TRBJ1-1; D is undetermined. CDR3 length equals 14 residues. Trimming removed 3 bases at V and 3 bases at J, with 11 bases between. In DNA, the CDR3 is TGTGCCAGCAGTTTGTCCTCCCCCGACACTGAAGCTTTCTTT. Residues: CASSLSSPDTEAFF.

The rearrangement links TRBV11-2 to TRBJ2-6; TRBD2 is a possible D gene (7 bases). Trimming shortened V by 5 bases and J by 2 bases, and 13 bases separated the two germline ends. CDR3 length: 16 amino acids. Germline V lookup: CDR1 SGHAT, CDR2 FQNNGV. DNA for the CDR3: TGTGCCAGCAGCGTTGGGGGGGGCACTGGGGCCAACGTCCTGACTTTC. Protein product: CASSVGGGTGANVLTF.

The chain uses TRBV12-3 or TRBV12-4 and TRBJ1-2; 8 nucleotides line up with TRBD1. The CDR3 sequence is 15 residues long. V trimming: 7 bases; J trimming: 2 bases; junction bases outside the gene matches: 9. DNA of the CDR3: TGTGCCAGCAACTTGCTGTACAGGGGGAACTATGGCTACACCTTC. Its translation: CASNLLYRGNYGYTF.

As concerns this clonotype: A read error is possible here, since a much larger clone lies one base away. CDR3 nucleotides: TGCAGTGCTAGGGGGGGCAGGACTGATAGTAATTCACACCTCCACTTT. It is translated as CSARGGRTDSNSHLHF. The V and J genes are TRBV20-1 and TRBJ1-6, with D perhaps matching TRBD1 (6 bases). The CDR3 covers 16 residues. Germline values: CDR1 DFQATT, CDR2 SNEGSKA (reference sequence).